This TCR beta chain came from a study of molecular identifiers for immune sequencing clone quantification. Study-level results: Highly expanded clone sizes could be underestimated by identical TCR molecules sharing a barcode. Jurkat TCR RNA that was spiked in from one cell was reportedly detectable among one million naive cells.

This clonotype showed up many times. Antigen unknown. TCRdb re-derived calls from the PCR reads in MiXCR, one entry per CDR3 protein. Of tens of thousands of distinct CDR3 sequences detected, about a fifth appear once; the ten largest clones hold around 1.4%. The germline CDR1 and CDR2 sequences are SEHNR and FQNEAQ (reference sequence). V lost 1 base, J lost 0 bases, and 9 bases lay in between. This CDR3 contains 15 residues. The TCR comes from a human donor in good health. Some libraries in this study had Jurkat cell RNA spiked in. V and J are TRBV7-9 and TRBJ1-2; TRBD1 might be the D (6 bases). Sequenced input: naive CD8+ T cells from blood, with Jurkat cell RNA spiked in. Stated subset: FACS-sorted CD8+CD4-CCR7+CD45RA+ naive T cells. The CDR3 nucleotides are TGTGCCAGCAGCTTAGACGGGACAACTAACTATGGCTACACCTTC. Translation gives CASSLDGTTNYGYTF.